This T cell receptor beta chain is drawn from a study of shared clonotypes between healthy human individuals (TCRdb year 2020). Regarding the complete study: The cohort included a few men and a couple of women between 18 and 49 years of age. For each donor, CD4 naive and CD4 memory were each run on three plates, CD8 naive on two plates, and CD8 memory on one plate. To estimate repertoire size and how much clonotypes are shared between individuals, the study performed deep sequencing of blood TCR repertoires from a handful of healthy adults. Libraries were prepared and TCR repertoires were sequenced by different laboratories using diverse techniques, in order to increase sequencing depth and limit assay-specific biases. Per donor, leukapheresis produced somewhere between about 0.94 and 9.5 billion PBMCs. What the authors observed across the whole study: Naive subsets generally had larger estimated clonotype richness than memory subsets did. Because the study included only a small number of donors, the genetic and exposure-history diversity represented was limited. Pairwise subsampling led to the expectation that sequencing depth would affect the degree of clonotype sharing among donors. Incomplete sequencing was indicated by rarefaction of sorted-subset datasets, despite the large sequencing depth. Sampling was restricted to blood, and TCR repertoires in tissue are likely to differ from TCR repertoires in blood. Across four donors, approximately 5% of naive CD4, roughly 3.8% of naive CD8, around 2.1% of memory CD4, and approximately 0.42% of memory CD8 clonotypes were shared. Compared with non-shared clonotypes, clonotypes shared by all four sorted-subset donors had higher generation probabilities.

Donors were healthy HIV-negative adults with no recently reported acute infections or vaccinations. All donors were Caucasian adults living in Nashville, Tennessee, USA. Magnetic negative selection was used to enrich CD4+ T cells, after which naive cells were positively selected on CD45RA and the negative fraction became the memory subset. Blood was obtained by leukapheresis, after which PBMCs were separated by Ficoll-Histopaque density gradient centrifugation and cryopreserved in liquid nitrogen vapor phase. Analytical flow cytometry was used to check the purity and quantity of each magnetically sorted T cell population. From each sorted fraction, genomic DNA was isolated and quantified by UV absorbance on a Nanodrop 2000c. Using the deep immunoSEQ assay, TCR CDR3 regions were amplified from genomic DNA by multiplex PCR. Extracted genomic DNA from each cell subset was spread evenly across all wells of several immunoSEQ 96-well plates, with each plate serving as a replicate. For sorted subsets, about 220 ng of genomic DNA, equivalent to 30,000 or so T cell genomes, went into each replicate PCR. Purified libraries were measured with a Qubit 3.0 fluorometer, size-checked on a Bioanalyzer 2100, and measured again with the KAPA Library Quantification kit. A separate single-read 150-cycle Illumina NextSeq 550 flow cell was used to sequence each immunoSEQ 96-well plate. The paper's data handling went like this. Because only junctional sequences without quality scores were contained in the immunoSEQ output, filtering matching that applied to full-length reads could not be performed. To assign V/J genes and CDR3, sequences were annotated using PyIR, a Python wrapper for IgBLAST v1.9, with IMGT germline references. Reads were removed for weak V/J assignments (E-value above 1e-6), missing CDR3, stop codons, out-of-frame junctions, or ambiguous translated residues. V3J clonotypes were defined by identical inferred V gene, J gene, and CDR3 amino acid sequence. Percentage overlap between repertoires was calculated by dividing the number of shared unique clonotypes by the size of the smaller repertoire. RTK rarefaction, the Chao1 estimator, and Recon v2.1 estimates of unobserved clonotypes were used to assess repertoire richness. For all TCRbeta clonotypes obtained by the gDNA method from a few donors, generation probabilities were computed with OLGA. TCRdb took this table from immuneACCESS and kept in-frame rearrangements with V and J called. Such tables lack part of the clones; where checked against another copy, unresolved V genes explain under half of the gap, and the rest is unexplained. The V and J calls and clone size were taken over from that table, and D and trimming were inferred from the DNA. This sample comprises about 1.1 million clones, approximately 80% of them detected only once. Together, the top ten hold approximately 0.9% of the sample.

The CDR3 measures 12 amino acids from cysteine to phenylalanine. Only the CDR3 DNA stays, 36 bases, in frame from base 1. Taken from the germline V gene, the CDR1 and CDR2 loops are MGHDK and SYGVNS. V gives up 8 bases and J gives up 6 bases, and the segment between their germline ends measures 10 bases. As for this clone: Its antigen is unknown. Base qualities are not recorded, but no much larger clone differs from it by a single base.

The sequencing sample was made of memory CD4+ T cells from PBMCs. The meaning of the sample's cell subset or site label: CD45RA-negative fraction. The chain joins TRBV25-1 to TRBJ1-4; the D segment could be TRBD1, given 5 matching bases. This receptor was identified in a man between 18 and 35 years old in good health. Some clones in this sample may be carry-over from other donors' samples. The nucleotide sequence is given as TGTGCCAGCTCGGGGGGATATGAAAAACTGTTTTTT. It is translated as CASSGGYEKLFF. Where the CDR3 stops, the reference TRBV25-1 and TRBJ1-4 genes take over; the full variable domain is EADIYQTPRYLVIGTGKKITLECSQTMGHDKMYWYQQDPGMELHLIHYSYGVNSTEKGDLSSESTVSRIRTEHFPLTLESARPSHTSQYLCASSGGYEKLFFGSGTQLSVL.